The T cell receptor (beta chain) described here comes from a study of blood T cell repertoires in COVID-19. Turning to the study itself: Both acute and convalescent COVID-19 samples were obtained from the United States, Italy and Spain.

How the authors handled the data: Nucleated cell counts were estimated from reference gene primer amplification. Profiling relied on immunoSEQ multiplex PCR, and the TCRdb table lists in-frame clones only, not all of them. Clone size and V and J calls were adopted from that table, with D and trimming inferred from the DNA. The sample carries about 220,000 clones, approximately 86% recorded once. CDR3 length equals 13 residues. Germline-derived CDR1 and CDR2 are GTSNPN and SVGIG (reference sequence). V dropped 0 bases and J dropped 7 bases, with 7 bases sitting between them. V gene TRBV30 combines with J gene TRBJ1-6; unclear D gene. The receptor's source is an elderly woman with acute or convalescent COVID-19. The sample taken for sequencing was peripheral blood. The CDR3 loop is CAWSVSANSPLHF. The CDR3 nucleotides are TGTGCCTGGAGTGTGTCAGCGAATTCACCCCTCCACTTT.